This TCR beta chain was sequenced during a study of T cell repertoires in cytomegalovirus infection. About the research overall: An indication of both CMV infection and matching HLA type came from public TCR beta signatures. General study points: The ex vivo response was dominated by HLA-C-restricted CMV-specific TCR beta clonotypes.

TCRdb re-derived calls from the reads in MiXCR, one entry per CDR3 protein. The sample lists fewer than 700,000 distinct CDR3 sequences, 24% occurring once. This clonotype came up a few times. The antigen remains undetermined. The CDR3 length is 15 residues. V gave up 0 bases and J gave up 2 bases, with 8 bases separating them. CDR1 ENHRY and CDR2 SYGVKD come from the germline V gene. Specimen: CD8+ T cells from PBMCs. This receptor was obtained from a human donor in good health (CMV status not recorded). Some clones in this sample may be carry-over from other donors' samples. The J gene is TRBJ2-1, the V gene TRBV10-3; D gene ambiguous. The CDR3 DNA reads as TGTGCCATCAGTGAGTCTGTGACCGCCTACAATGAGCAGTTCTTC. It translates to CAISESVTAYNEQFF.